This note documents a single T cell receptor beta chain sequence. These data are taken from a study of blood T cell repertoires in COVID-19. The length of the CDR3 is 13 residues. Germline trimming cut 8 bases from V and 6 bases from J; bases unmatched to any gene: 5. CDR1 MNHEY and CDR2 SVGAGI come from the germline V gene. Original methodology: Quantification of nucleated cells was approximated via reference gene primer amplification. Data came from immunoSEQ multiplex PCR; TCRdb stores just in-frame clones and leaves some out. The V and J calls and clone size come from that table; D and trimming were worked out from the DNA. This sample carries about 360,000 clones, roughly 86% of them seen once, and the ten largest clones take around 2.1%. Everyone who took part was roughly 18 to 89 years old, and they came from about two dozen US areas. Participants' reported clinical history set cohort assignment.

This TCR was sampled from a woman aged 40 to 55 with acute COVID-19. This chain joins TRBV6-5 and TRBJ2-2; 8 bases align to TRBD1. Material for sequencing was PBMCs or T cells enriched from blood (not recorded which). This chain's CDR3 is CASGWTGSGELFF. For the CDR3, the DNA is TGTGCCAGCGGCTGGACAGGGTCCGGGGAGCTGTTTTTT.